A selection of T cell receptor beta chains follows, all from one sample in a study of blood T cell repertoires in COVID-19. Libraries were prepared by immunoSEQ multiplex PCR; TCRdb keeps only in-frame clonotypes and omits some of them. Of 84,000 or so clones detected, 88% appear once; the ten largest clones hold 7% to 8%. The sequenced sample was peripheral blood. These receptors were obtained from a man in his 70s with acute or convalescent COVID-19. Each CDR3 is given with its conserved first and last residue. The order of the fields is V gene, CDR3 protein.

>TRBV6-1
CASSETGFSGKLFF
>TRBV13
CASSLRGGQKETQYF
>TRBV10-3
CAIPSGTQYFTGELFF
>TRBV4-1
CASSTIQPPNRVAYEQYF
>TRBV10-1
CASSVGTGDEQFF
>TRBV3-1/TRBV3-2
CASSQDRDRGNEQYF
>TRBV10-3
CAIRGTETTGELFF
>TRBV19
CASSPRGTSQETQYF
>TRBV4-1
CASSQGEAAYTDTQYF
>TRBV11-3
CASSSGTGLNIQYF
>TRBV5-1
CASSPPGGMSPGELFF
>TRBV7-6
CASSQGTGGDGEKLFF
>TRBV18
CASSPGGPTTQYF
>TRBV5-5
CASNPSLQGGYTF
>TRBV6-2/TRBV6-3
CASSYSRTGGSYEQYF
>TRBV18
CASSPAENIQYF
>TRBV11-3
CASSLDLRSAISYEQYF
>TRBV4-3
CASSQLRDTYTGELFF
>TRBV27
CASGPTPSGNTIYF
>TRBV27
CASSGGLKSGTQYF
>TRBV12-3/TRBV12-4
CASRSQGPQHF
>TRBV9
CASSVAPGASYEQYF
>TRBV7-2
CASSLVGGGTSSYEQYF
>TRBV11-3
CASSLQGALYNEQFF
>TRBV11-2
CASSAPGLAFAGELFF
>TRBV5-1
CASSRGQGGSGELFF
>TRBV5-4
CASSLGPDTSGNTIYF
>TRBV28
CASSLGRGDYGYTF
>TRBV5-1
CASSPGLAGGSAGELFF
>TRBV5-6
CASSLLGAMDGYTF
>TRBV2
CASRQGVNEQYF
>TRBV4-1
CASSQHSGVGYEQYF
>TRBV5-1
CASTQTGGSYGYTF
>TRBV28
CASIGGGRYNEQFF
>TRBV11-2
CASSFRTGPPYF
>TRBV7-2
CASSLGLKNEKLFF
>TRBV18
CASSPTRALAKNIQYF
>TRBV7-2
CAGSRDPGGRVGNTIYF
>TRBV7-6
CASSPGTGELFF
>TRBV19
CASSKQDNEQFF